This TCR beta chain derives from a study of identical twins. Study results and limitations: Sequences that were out-of-frame, alpha and twin-shared displayed an excess of low generation probability. Abundant cord blood beta clonotypes carried fewer insertions; memory repertoires showed none.

Template switching added a universal primer site; cDNA carried unique molecular identifiers. TCRdb re-analysed the 5' RACE reads in MiXCR, keeping a single row per CDR3 protein. The repertoire has 400,000 to 500,000 distinct CDR3 sequences, around 18% of them found once; the top ten carry around 10%. In regard to this clonotype: The antigen is undetermined.

This CDR3 has 17 amino acids. Germline lookup yields CDR1 SGHNT and CDR2 YENEEA. With V trimmed by 3 bases and J by 0 bases, 5 bases remained unmatched. This chain links TRBV11-3 with TRBJ2-1, with TRBD2 identical over 10 bases. The sequenced sample consisted of naive T cells sorted from blood. This TCR derives from a man aged 50 to 60 in good health. The CDR3: CASSFTSGVPSYNEQFF. DNA of the CDR3: TGTGCCAGCAGCTTCACTAGCGGGGTGCCCTCCTACAATGAGCAGTTCTTC.